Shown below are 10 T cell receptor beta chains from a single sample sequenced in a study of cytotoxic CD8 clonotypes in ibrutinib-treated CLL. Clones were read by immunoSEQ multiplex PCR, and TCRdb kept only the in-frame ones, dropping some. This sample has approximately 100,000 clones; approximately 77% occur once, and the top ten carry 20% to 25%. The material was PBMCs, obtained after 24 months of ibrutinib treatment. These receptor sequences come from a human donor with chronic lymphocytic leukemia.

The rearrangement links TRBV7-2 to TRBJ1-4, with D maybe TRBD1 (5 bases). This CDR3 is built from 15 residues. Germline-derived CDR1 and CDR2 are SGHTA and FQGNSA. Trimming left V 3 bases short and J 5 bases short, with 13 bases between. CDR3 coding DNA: TGTGCCAGCAGCTTCATAGGGGAAATAAATGAAAAACTGTTTTTT. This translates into CASSFIGEINEKLFF.

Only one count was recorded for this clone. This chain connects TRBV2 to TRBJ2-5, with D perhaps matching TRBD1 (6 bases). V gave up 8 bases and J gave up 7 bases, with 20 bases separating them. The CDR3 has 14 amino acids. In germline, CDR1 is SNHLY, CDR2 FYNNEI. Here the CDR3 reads CASGRRDNGGTQYF. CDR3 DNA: TGTGCCAGCGGCCGCCGGGACAATGGGGGGACCCAGTACTTC.

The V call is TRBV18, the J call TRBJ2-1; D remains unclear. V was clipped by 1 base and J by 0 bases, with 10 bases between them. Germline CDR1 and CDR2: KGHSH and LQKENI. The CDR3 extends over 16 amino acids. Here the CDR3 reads CASSPQGASSYNEQFF. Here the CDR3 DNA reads TGTGCCAGCTCACCACAAGGAGCATCCTCCTACAATGAGCAGTTCTTC.

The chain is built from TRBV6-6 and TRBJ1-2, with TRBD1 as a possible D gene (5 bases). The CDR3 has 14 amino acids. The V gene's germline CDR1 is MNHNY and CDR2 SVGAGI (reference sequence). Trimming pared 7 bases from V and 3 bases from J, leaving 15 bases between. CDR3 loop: CASILRGGDYGYTF. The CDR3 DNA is TGTGCCAGCATCTTACGGGGGGGTGACTATGGCTACACCTTC.

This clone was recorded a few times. Written as DNA, the CDR3 is TGTGCCAGCGCTCCAACGGATCGGGGGATGAACACTGAAGCTTTCTTT. Translation: CASAPTDRGMNTEAFF. The rearrangement uses TRBV28 and TRBJ1-1; a possible D gene is TRBD1 (5 bases). Germline CDR1 is MDHEN and CDR2 is SYDVKM. Trimming removed 8 bases from V and 0 bases from J, with 19 bases in between. The CDR3 extends over 16 amino acids.

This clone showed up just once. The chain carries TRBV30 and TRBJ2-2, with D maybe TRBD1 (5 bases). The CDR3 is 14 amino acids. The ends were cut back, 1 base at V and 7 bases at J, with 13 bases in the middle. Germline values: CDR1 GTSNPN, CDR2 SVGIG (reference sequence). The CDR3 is CAWSGGRVGGELFF. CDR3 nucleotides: TGTGCCTGGAGTGGGGGCAGGGTAGGCGGGGAGCTGTTTTTT.

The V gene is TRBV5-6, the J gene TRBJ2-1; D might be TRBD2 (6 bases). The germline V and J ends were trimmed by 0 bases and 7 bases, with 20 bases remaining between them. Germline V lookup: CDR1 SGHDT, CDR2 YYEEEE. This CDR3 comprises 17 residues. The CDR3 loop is CASSLVFRDSLGNEQFF. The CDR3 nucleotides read TGTGCCAGCAGCTTGGTTTTCCGGGACTCCCTTGGGAATGAGCAGTTCTTC. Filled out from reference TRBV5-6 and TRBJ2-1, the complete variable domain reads DAGVTQSPTHLIKTRGQQVTLRCSPKSGHDTVSWYQQALGQGPQFIFQYYEEEERQRGNFPDRFSGHQFPNYSSELNVNALLLGDSALYLCASSLVFRDSLGNEQFFGPGTRLTVL.

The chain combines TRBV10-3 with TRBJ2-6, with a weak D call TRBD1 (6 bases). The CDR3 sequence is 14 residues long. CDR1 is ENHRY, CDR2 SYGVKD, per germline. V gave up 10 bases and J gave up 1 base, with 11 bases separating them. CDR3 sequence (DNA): TGTGCCACCGTCCAGGGGTCTGGGGCCAACGTCCTGACTTTC. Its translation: CATVQGSGANVLTF.

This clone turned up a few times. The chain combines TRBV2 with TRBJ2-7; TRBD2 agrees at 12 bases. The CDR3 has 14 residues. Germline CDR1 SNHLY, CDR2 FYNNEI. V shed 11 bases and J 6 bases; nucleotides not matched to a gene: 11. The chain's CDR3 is CASLEASGRAEQYF. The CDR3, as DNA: TGTGCCTCCCTAGAGGCTAGCGGGAGGGCCGAGCAGTACTTC.

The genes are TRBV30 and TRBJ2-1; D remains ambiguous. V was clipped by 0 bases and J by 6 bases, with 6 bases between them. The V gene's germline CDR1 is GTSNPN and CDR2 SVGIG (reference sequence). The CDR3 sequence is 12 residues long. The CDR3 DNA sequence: TGTGCCTGGAGTGTGTTGTCCAATGAGCAGTTCTTC. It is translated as CAWSVLSNEQFF.